This passage covers 17 T cell receptor beta chains from one sample sequenced in a study of T cells in Graves' hyperthyroidism and ophthalmopathy. Amplified TCR beta CDR3 regions came from RNA transcripts. HTBI primers were employed in a first-round RT-PCR of the TCR CDR3. In TCRdb, the multiplex PCR reads were re-called with MiXCR into one record per CDR3 protein. The table shows approximately 870,000 distinct CDR3 sequences, with 38% occurring only once. What was sequenced was blood. The receptors shown here come from a man aged 18 to 35 with Graves' hyperthyroidism.

The chain joins TRBV29-1 to TRBJ2-1; 8 bases map to TRBD2. The CDR3 consists of 14 residues. V gave up 8 bases and J gave up 7 bases; unmatched junction bases: 13. CDR1 is SQVTM, CDR2 ANQGSEA, per germline. The CDR3 bases are TGCAGCTATGACCGGGAGGGCCGTAGAAATGAGCAGTTCTTC. Amino acid sequence: CSYDREGRRNEQFF.

The rearrangement links TRBV7-9 to TRBJ1-4, with D unresolved. V lost 2 bases and J lost 11, with 6 bases in between. The germline CDR1 and CDR2 sequences are SEHNR and FQNEAQ (reference sequence). The CDR3 has 11 residues. CDR3 protein: CASSLMDKLFF. CDR3 nucleotides: TGTGCCAGCAGCTTAATGGACAAACTGTTTTTT. The complete variable domain, with remaining parts taken from reference TRBV7-9 and TRBJ1-4, reads DTGVSQNPRHKITKRGQNVTFRCDPISEHNRLYWYRQTLGQGPEFLTYFQNEAQLEKSRLLSDRFSAERPKGSFSTLEIQRTEQGDSAMYLCASSLMDKLFFGSGTQLSVL.

This clonotype was seen a handful of times. The genes are TRBV29-1 and TRBJ1-2; tentative D call: TRBD1 (5 bases). V lost 7 bases to trimming and J lost 4 bases, with 13 bases between them. Germline loops: CDR1 SQVTM, CDR2 ANQGSEA. This CDR3 is 12 amino acids long. The CDR3: CSDSRDGYGYTF. The CDR3 coding sequence is TGCAGCGATTCACGGGACGGCTATGGCTACACCTTC.

The chain couples TRBV12-3 or TRBV12-4 to TRBJ2-7; maybe TRBD1 (5 bases). CDR3 length: 11 amino acids. V was cut by 8 bases and J by 7 bases, with 12 bases left in between. DNA of the CDR3: TGTGCCAGCTCCAGGGTGGAGGAGCAGTACTTC. The encoded protein is CASSRVEEQYF.

This chain's CDR3 is CASSQEGQVQSPLHF. The CDR3 DNA reads TGTGCCAGCAGCCAAGAAGGGCAGGTCCAGTCACCCCTCCACTTT. The chain couples TRBV7-2 to TRBJ1-6; no firm D call. Germline V gene lookup returns CDR1 SGHTA and CDR2 FQGNSA. V gave up 5 bases and J gave up 10 bases, with 18 bases separating them. The CDR3 has 15 residues.

The sample holds one count of this clonotype. The chain uses TRBV2 and TRBJ1-1, with a possible D match to TRBD1 (5 bases). V gave up 9 bases and J gave up 13 bases, with 15 bases separating them. Germline V lookup: CDR1 SNHLY, CDR2 FYNNEI. The CDR3 length is 10 residues. CDR3 bases: TGTGCCAGTGGGGGGATACGTCTTTTCTTT. Its translation: CASGGIRLFF. The full variable domain, with the rest looked up from reference TRBV2 and TRBJ1-1, is EPEVTQTPSHQVTQMGQEVILRCVPISNHLYFYWYRQILGQKVEFLVSFYNNEISEKSEIFDDQFSVERPDGSNFTLKIRSTKLEDSAMYFCASGGIRLFFGQGTRLTVV.

This clonotype came up many times. The J gene is TRBJ1-5, the V gene TRBV19; D is unresolved. The V end lost 5 bases, the J end lost 0 bases, and 11 bases lay between the germline ends. The CDR3 runs 15 residues. Germline assignment: CDR1 LNHDA and CDR2 SQIVND (reference sequence). The CDR3: CASSDVIHSNQPQHF. The CDR3 region has the DNA TGTGCCAGTAGTGACGTGATCCATAGCAATCAGCCCCAGCATTTT.

The chain couples TRBV12-5 to TRBJ1-1; D unclear. The germline V gene encodes CDR1 LGHNT and CDR2 FRNRAP. The CDR3 has 15 residues. The germline V and J ends were trimmed by 0 bases and 0 bases, with 8 bases remaining between them. The CDR3 protein is CASGLVTSMNTEAFF. The CDR3 nucleotides are TGTGCTAGTGGTTTGGTTACCAGCATGAACACTGAAGCTTTCTTT.

The V and J genes are TRBV6-5 and TRBJ1-5, with no clear D. V was cut by 0 bases and J by 5 bases, with 11 bases left in between. This CDR3 is 15 amino acids long. Per germline, CDR1 MNHEY and CDR2 SVGAGI. The CDR3 nucleotides are TGTGCCAGCAGTTACTCGGCAGCATCGTATCAGCCCCAGCATTTT. Its translation is CASSYSAASYQPQHF.

The chain uses TRBV7-9 and TRBJ2-2, with D maybe TRBD1 (5 bases). Trimming shortened V by 1 base and J by 5 bases, and 14 bases separated the two germline ends. The germline V gene has CDR1 SEHNR and CDR2 FQNEAQ (reference sequence). The CDR3 is 16 residues long. DNA for the CDR3: TGTGCCAGCAGCTTAGTCCCAGGGTCTGGTACCGGGGAGCTGTTTTTT. It codes for CASSLVPGSGTGELFF.

This clonotype was recorded many times. The chain uses TRBV29-1 and TRBJ2-5; TRBD2 matches at 7 bases. V dropped 3 bases and J dropped 5; count of bases not matched to a gene: 6. CDR3 size: 13 residues. The germline V gene encodes CDR1 SQVTM and CDR2 ANQGSEA. The CDR3 here is CSVEGGAAETQYF. DNA for the CDR3: TGCAGCGTTGAGGGAGGGGCAGCGGAGACCCAGTACTTC.

The chain has TRBV5-1 and TRBJ1-6; weak D call: TRBD1 (6 bases). Per germline, CDR1 SGHRS and CDR2 YFSETQ. The CDR3 length is 16 residues. Trimming left V 4 bases short and J 7 bases short, with 18 bases between. In nucleotides, the CDR3 is TGCGCCAGCAGCCCGTTAACGGTTGACAGGAATTCACCCCTCCACTTT. It yields the protein CASSPLTVDRNSPLHF.

The chain employs TRBV2 and TRBJ2-2; TRBD2 might be the D (6 bases). This CDR3 is 17 amino acids long. Per the germline V gene, CDR1 is SNHLY and CDR2 is FYNNEI. Trimming removed 8 bases from V and 0 bases from J, with 19 bases in between. The CDR3 loop is CASRSPLAPSNTGELFF. In nucleotides, the CDR3 is TGTGCCAGCCGAAGCCCCCTAGCGCCCTCGAACACCGGGGAGCTGTTTTTT. Filled out from reference TRBV2 and TRBJ2-2, the complete variable domain reads EPEVTQTPSHQVTQMGQEVILRCVPISNHLYFYWYRQILGQKVEFLVSFYNNEISEKSEIFDDQFSVERPDGSNFTLKIRSTKLEDSAMYFCASRSPLAPSNTGELFFGEGSRLTVL.

This clonotype was recorded a few times. The J gene is TRBJ2-2, the V gene TRBV5-5; D is undetermined. The CDR3 runs to 14 residues. Trimming removed 4 bases at V and 7 bases at J, with 14 bases between. Per germline, CDR1 SGHKS and CDR2 YYEKEE (reference sequence). The CDR3 reads CASSVLTKGGELFF. The DNA for the CDR3 is TGTGCCAGCAGCGTGCTGACAAAAGGCGGGGAGCTGTTTTTT. Full variable domain (missing parts from reference TRBV5-5 and TRBJ2-2): DAGVTQSPTHLIKTRGQQVTLRCSPISGHKSVSWYQQVLGQGPQFIFQYYEKEERGRGNFPDRFSARQFPNYSSELNVNALLLGDSALYLCASSVLTKGGELFFGEGSRLTVL.

Ten or more counts support this clonotype. The chain recombines TRBV19 with TRBJ2-5; D remains unclear. The CDR3 spans 10 residues. The germline V and J ends were trimmed by 9 bases and 4 bases, with 6 bases remaining between them. Germline loops: CDR1 LNHDA, CDR2 SQIVND (reference sequence). The CDR3 DNA is TGTGCCAGCAGCCCAGAGACCCAGTACTTC. Translation gives CASSPETQYF.

This clonotype was seen at least ten times. The chain is built from TRBV9 and TRBJ2-7; 7 bases line up with TRBD2. Trimming took 3 bases from V and 6 from J; bases not matched to a gene: 9. Germline V lookup: CDR1 SGDLS, CDR2 YYNGEE. The CDR3 spans 14 residues. The CDR3: CASSAGGSRGEQYF. The CDR3 DNA follows: TGTGCCAGCAGCGCAGGCGGGAGTAGAGGCGAGCAGTACTTC. Together with reference TRBV9 and TRBJ2-7, the CDR3 gives the full variable domain: DSGVTQTPKHLITATGQRVTLRCSPRSGDLSVYWYQQSLDQGLQFLIQYYNGEERAKGNILERFSAQQFPDLHSELNLSSLELGDSALYFCASSAGGSRGEQYFGPGTRLTVT.

V usage is TRBV5-1 and J usage is TRBJ1-4; a weak D match, TRBD1 (6 bases). The CDR3 loop spans 16 amino acids. V was pared by 0 bases and J by 8 bases, with 17 bases between. The V gene's germline CDR1 is SGHRS and CDR2 YFSETQ. CDR3 sequence (DNA): TGCGCCAGCAGCTTGGCCGGGGGCAGCGTTGGAGAAAAACTGTTTTTT. It encodes CASSLAGGSVGEKLFF. Combining the CDR3 with reference TRBV5-1 and TRBJ1-4 gives the whole variable domain KAGVTQTPRYLIKTRGQQVTLSCSPISGHRSVSWYQQTPGQGLQFLFEYFSETQRNKGNFPGRFSGRQFSNSRSEMNVSTLELGDSALYLCASSLAGGSVGEKLFFGSGTQLSVL.